This entry concerns a single T cell receptor (beta chain). TCRdb keeps only in-frame clones here, not all; method: immunoSEQ multiplex PCR. Of around 450,000 clones listed, 90% are singletons. The data were taken from a study of blood T cell repertoires in COVID-19. Study as a whole: Collection of acute and convalescent COVID-19 samples took place in the United States, Italy and Spain.

Looked up from germline, CDR1 is SGHTA and CDR2 is FQGTGA. Between the trimmed V and J ends, which lost 5 bases and 0 bases, there was a span of 11 bases. This CDR3 is 15 amino acids long. Material for sequencing was PBMCs or T cells enriched from blood (not recorded which). This sequence was found in a man younger than 35 who had recovered from COVID-19. The chain uses TRBV7-3 and TRBJ2-1; tentative D call: TRBD2 (5 bases). The CDR3: CASSKDSSSYNEQFF. CDR3 nucleotides: TGTGCCAGCAGCAAGGACTCAAGCTCCTACAATGAGCAGTTCTTC.